The 27 T cell receptor beta chains given below trace back to one sample, sequenced in a study of glioma-infiltrating T cells after dendritic cell vaccination. Profiling relied on immunoSEQ multiplex PCR, and the TCRdb table lists in-frame clones only, not all of them. The table includes 85,000 to 110,000 clones, about four fifths detected once. Sample: blood, taken before dendritic cell vaccination. The receptors derive from a human donor with glioblastoma.

The chain carries TRBV19 and TRBJ1-2; D perhaps matches TRBD1 (6 bases). The CDR3 is made up of 15 amino acids. In germline, CDR1 is LNHDA, CDR2 SQIVND (reference sequence). Trimming cost V 3 bases and J 3 bases, with 14 bases left between them. The DNA of the CDR3 is TGTGCCAGTAGTATTGGGACAACTCCCGACTATGGCTACACCTTC. Protein: CASSIGTTPDYGYTF.

This clone has a single count. The J gene is TRBJ2-7, the V gene TRBV5-1; D remains unclear. The CDR3 consists of 14 residues. The V end lost 6 bases, the J end lost 3 bases, and 16 bases lay between the germline ends. Germline V gene lookup returns CDR1 SGHRS and CDR2 YFSETQ. In nucleotides, the CDR3 is TGCGCCAGCACCCTAGTGGCTCCGGACTACGAGCAGTACTTC. Translated: CASTLVAPDYEQYF.

The chain joins TRBV2 to TRBJ1-6, with D possibly being TRBD1 (6 bases). The CDR3 extends over 15 amino acids. CDR1 and CDR2 (germline): SNHLY, FYNNEI. V was pared by 4 bases and J by 12 bases, with 19 bases between. CDR3 DNA sequence: TGTGCCAGCAGTGGGACAGAGCGTCAATTCATACCCCTCCACTTT. Encoded protein: CASSGTERQFIPLHF.

The genes are TRBV5-1 and TRBJ2-2, with D possibly being TRBD1 (6 bases). V shed 7 bases and J shed 7 bases, with 11 bases lying between them. The CDR3 is 12 residues long. In germline, CDR1 is SGHRS, CDR2 YFSETQ. The CDR3 here is CASQTGYGELFF. The CDR3 bases are TGCGCCAGCCAAACAGGGTACGGGGAGCTGTTTTTT. The entire variable domain, with the rest obtained from reference TRBV5-1 and TRBJ2-2, is as follows: KAGVTQTPRYLIKTRGQQVTLSCSPISGHRSVSWYQQTPGQGLQFLFEYFSETQRNKGNFPGRFSGRQFSNSRSEMNVSTLELGDSALYLCASQTGYGELFFGEGSRLTVL.

The rearrangement joins TRBV5-1 to TRBJ1-1; D remains ambiguous. The CDR3 covers 14 residues. Germline values: CDR1 SGHRS, CDR2 YFSETQ. V lost 4 bases and J 5 bases, leaving 15 bases between the germline ends. Here the CDR3 reads CASSRPGGGTEAFF. CDR3 in DNA: TGCGCCAGCAGCCGACCGGGAGGTGGGACTGAAGCTTTCTTT. Filled out from reference TRBV5-1 and TRBJ1-1, the complete variable domain reads KAGVTQTPRYLIKTRGQQVTLSCSPISGHRSVSWYQQTPGQGLQFLFEYFSETQRNKGNFPGRFSGRQFSNSRSEMNVSTLELGDSALYLCASSRPGGGTEAFFGQGTRLTVV.

This chain joins TRBV5-1 and TRBJ1-1, with D possibly being TRBD1 (6 bases). The CDR3 runs to 14 residues. Germline CDR1 is SGHRS and CDR2 is YFSETQ. V lost 6 bases and J 1 base, leaving 13 bases between the germline ends. The CDR3 sequence: CASTWEGENTEAFF. CDR3 coding DNA: TGCGCCAGCACCTGGGAGGGGGAGAACACTGAAGCTTTCTTT.

CDR3 protein: CASSVRQAQYF. The CDR3 DNA reads as TGTGCCAGCAGTGTCCGACAGGCACAGTACTTC. The chain is built from TRBV6-1 and TRBJ2-7; TRBD1 is a possible D gene (6 bases). This CDR3 contains 11 residues. With 4 bases removed from V and 10 bases from J, the gap between germline ends came to 11 bases. CDR1 is MNHNS and CDR2 is SASEGT in the germline V gene.

This clone was seen a single time. This sequence joins TRBV6-6 and TRBJ1-2; unclear D gene. Trimming removed 3 bases at V and 8 bases at J, with 19 bases between. The germline CDR1 and CDR2 sequences are MNHNY and SVGAGI (reference sequence). This CDR3 is built from 15 residues. CDR3 protein: CASSYTSRQSQGYTF. The CDR3 DNA sequence: TGTGCCAGCAGTTATACATCACGACAATCTCAAGGCTACACCTTC.

The rearrangement uses TRBV19 and TRBJ1-1, with D perhaps matching TRBD1 (6 bases). Trimming shortened V by 7 bases and J by 3 bases, and 12 bases separated the two germline ends. Germline V gene sequence: CDR1 LNHDA, CDR2 SQIVND (reference sequence). This CDR3 comprises 13 residues. The CDR3 DNA reads TGTGCCAGTACGAGGGGGAAGGACACTGAAGCTTTCTTT. As protein: CASTRGKDTEAFF.

V is TRBV7-9 and J is TRBJ2-5, with a weak D call TRBD2 (6 bases). CDR3 length: 13 amino acids. The germline V and J ends were trimmed by 5 bases and 7 bases, with 14 bases remaining between them. Germline V gives CDR1 SEHNR, CDR2 FQNEAQ (reference sequence). This CDR3 is CASSPGASATQYF. Here the CDR3 DNA reads TGTGCCAGCAGCCCCGGGGCTAGCGCGACCCAGTACTTC.

This chain uses TRBV7-2 with TRBJ2-7, with 7 bases fitting TRBD1. Trimming took 5 bases from V and 6 from J; bases not matched to a gene: 13. The length of the CDR3 is 15 residues. From germline, CDR1 is SGHTA and CDR2 FQGNSA. The DNA for the CDR3 is TGTGCCAGCAGCCCGACCCCGACAGGGTGGGGCGAGCAGTACTTC. It specifies CASSPTPTGWGEQYF.

The rearrangement uses TRBV7-8 and TRBJ1-5; no clear D gene. The V end was cut by 5 bases, the J end by 0 bases, with 11 bases between. The CDR3 contains 15 residues. Looked up from germline, CDR1 is SGHVS and CDR2 is FQNEAQ. Here the CDR3 DNA reads TGTGCCAGCAGCGTCTTCCGGTTTAGCAATCAGCCCCAGCATTTT. This codes for CASSVFRFSNQPQHF.

The chain is built from TRBV15 and TRBJ2-7; D might be TRBD1 (6 bases). With 0 bases removed from V and 1 base from J, the gap between germline ends came to 10 bases. The CDR3 loop spans 15 amino acids. Germline V gene lookup returns CDR1 LNHNV and CDR2 YYDKDF (reference sequence). CDR3 coding DNA: TGTGCCACCAGCAGAGATCTGGGGGCTTCCTACGAGCAGTACTTC. Residues: CATSRDLGASYEQYF.

The V and J genes are TRBV6-5 and TRBJ1-2, with D unclear. The CDR3 covers 12 residues. Per the germline V gene, CDR1 is MNHEY and CDR2 is SVGAGI. Trimming stripped 5 bases from V and 7 bases from J, with 11 bases between. CDR3 bases: TGTGCCAGCAGTGAAGGAGAGGCTGGCTACACCTTC. Translating gives CASSEGEAGYTF.

This rearrangement joins TRBV4-1 to TRBJ2-5; 7 nucleotides agree with TRBD2. Germline V gene data show CDR1 as MGHRA and CDR2 as YSYEKL. V shed 1 base and J 11 bases; nucleotides not matched to a gene: 7. CDR3 length equals 13 residues. Written as DNA, the CDR3 is TGCGCCAGCAGCCAAGGTGGGGACTACCAGCAGTACTTC. Translation: CASSQGGDYQQYF.

The V call is TRBV9, the J call TRBJ1-6; D might be TRBD1 (5 bases). The germline V gene encodes CDR1 SGDLS and CDR2 YYNGEE. V was trimmed by 0 bases and J by 10 bases, leaving 11 bases between them. The CDR3 runs 14 residues. The CDR3 loop is CASSVGWGRSPLHF. The CDR3 DNA sequence: TGTGCCAGCAGCGTAGGATGGGGGAGGTCACCCCTCCACTTT. The whole variable domain, filled in from reference TRBV9 and TRBJ1-6, reads DSGVTQTPKHLITATGQRVTLRCSPRSGDLSVYWYQQSLDQGLQFLIQYYNGEERAKGNILERFSAQQFPDLHSELNLSSLELGDSALYFCASSVGWGRSPLHFGNGTRLTVT.

The chain carries TRBV11-3 and TRBJ1-6; TRBD1 aligns across 10 bases. Germline V CDR1 and CDR2: SGHNT, YENEEA. The CDR3 totals 14 residues. Trimming at V came to 6 bases and at J to 9 bases, leaving 5 bases not matched to a gene. CDR3 bases: TGTGCCAGCAGTCCCGGGACAGGGGTTTCACCCCTCCACTTT. Translating it yields CASSPGTGVSPLHF. The whole variable domain, filled in from reference TRBV11-3 and TRBJ1-6, reads EAGVVQSPRYKIIEKKQPVAFWCNPISGHNTLYWYLQNLGQGPELLIRYENEEAVDDSQLPKDRFSAERLKGVDSTLKIQPAELGDSAVYLCASSPGTGVSPLHFGNGTRLTVT.

The rearrangement uses TRBV30 and TRBJ2-3; 7 nucleotides align to TRBD1. The V and J ends lost 5 bases and 3 bases, in that order; junction bases with no gene match: 11. The CDR3 contains 15 residues. The germline V gene encodes CDR1 GTSNPN and CDR2 SVGIG (reference sequence). In DNA, the CDR3 is TGTGCCTGGGGAAGGAAGGGGGCGAGGACAGATACGCAGTATTTT. It encodes CAWGRKGARTDTQYF.

This chain links TRBV5-8 with TRBJ1-1; 7 nucleotides align to TRBD1. CDR1 is SGHTS and CDR2 is YDEGEE in the germline V gene. Trimming at V came to 0 bases and at J to 3 bases, leaving 11 bases not matched to a gene. The CDR3 length is 17 residues. This CDR3 reads CASSLDRGRGYYTEAFF. CDR3 sequence (DNA): TGTGCCAGCAGCTTGGACAGGGGTCGAGGCTACTACACTGAAGCTTTCTTT.

CDR3 residues: CASSLLPRGTAYQETQYF. In DNA, the CDR3 is TGCGCCAGCAGCTTGCTCCCCCGGGGTACAGCGTACCAAGAGACCCAGTACTTC. The chain uses TRBV5-1 and TRBJ2-5, with a tentative D call TRBD2 (5 bases). The CDR3 runs 18 residues. V dropped 1 base and J dropped 0 bases, with 19 bases sitting between them. Germline V lookup: CDR1 SGHRS, CDR2 YFSETQ.

The CDR3 region has the DNA TGTGCCAGCAGTGAACCCCGAGGTATAAGTGGATACGGTCAGCCCCAGCATTTT. Translated, it gives CASSEPRGISGYGQPQHF. The rearrangement joins TRBV6-4 to TRBJ1-5, with D uncertain. Germline V gene lookup returns CDR1 MRHNA and CDR2 SNTAGT. CDR3 length: 18 residues. V lost 3 bases to trimming and J lost 6 bases, with 24 bases between them.

This clone was seen only once. The J gene is TRBJ1-3, the V gene TRBV7-8; maybe TRBD1 (6 bases). V lost 2 bases to trimming and J lost 0 bases, with 20 bases between them. The CDR3 extends over 19 amino acids. The V gene's germline CDR1 is SGHVS and CDR2 FQNEAQ. The CDR3 here is CASSLYWGPPKGSGNTIYF. CDR3 DNA sequence: TGTGCCAGCAGCTTATATTGGGGGCCCCCCAAAGGCTCTGGAAACACCATATATTTT.

This chain connects TRBV7-8 to TRBJ1-6, with 8 bases matching TRBD1. V lost 4 bases and J lost 5; bases outside the gene matches: 19. The V gene's germline CDR1 is SGHVS and CDR2 FQNEAQ. The CDR3 is 20 amino acids. DNA for the CDR3: TGTGCCAGCAGCTCGCGGGCTAGAATTCTCGGGGGACAGGATAATTCACCCCTCCACTTT. The encoded protein is CASSSRARILGGQDNSPLHF. Based on the CDR3 plus reference TRBV7-8 and TRBJ1-6, the full variable domain is GAGVSQSPRYKVAKRGQDVALRCDPISGHVSLFWYQQALGQGPEFLTYFQNEAQLDKSGLPSDRFFAERPEGSVSTLKIQRTQQEDSAVYLCASSSRARILGGQDNSPLHFGNGTRLTVT.

The V call is TRBV6-1, the J call TRBJ1-1; unclear D gene. Between the trimmed V and J ends, which lost 5 bases and 0 bases, there was a span of 10 bases. This CDR3 is 14 amino acids long. The germline V gene has CDR1 MNHNS and CDR2 SASEGT. The CDR3 nucleotides are TGTGCCAGCAGTCTAGAGACTGTGAACACTGAAGCTTTCTTT. This gives the protein CASSLETVNTEAFF.

Worth noting for this clone: A read error is possible here, since a much larger clone lies one base away. The chain couples TRBV2 to TRBJ2-7, with a possible D match to TRBD1 (6 bases). CDR1 is SNHLY, CDR2 FYNNEI, per germline. V lost 3 bases and J 7 bases, leaving 16 bases between the germline ends. The CDR3 has 14 amino acids. The CDR3, as DNA: TGTGCCAGCAGTGATACCCGGACAGCCAATGAGCAGTACTTC. Its protein product is CASSDTRTANEQYF.

This chain links TRBV2 with TRBJ2-7; 8 bases are shared with TRBD1. The CDR3 covers 15 residues. Per germline, CDR1 SNHLY and CDR2 FYNNEI. Trimming at V came to 2 bases and at J to 2 bases, leaving 5 bases not matched to a gene. The chain's CDR3 is CASSEIIQGAYEQYF. As DNA, the CDR3 is TGTGCCAGCAGTGAAATCATACAGGGGGCCTACGAGCAGTACTTC.

The chain couples TRBV11-3 to TRBJ2-1; tentatively, D is TRBD2 (7 bases). This CDR3 region has 15 residues. Trimming shortened V by 5 bases and J by 9 bases, and 20 bases separated the two germline ends. Per germline, CDR1 SGHNT and CDR2 YENEEA. The CDR3, as DNA: TGTGCCAGCAGCATCCGGGGGGCCGGACTGGGTGAGCAGTTCTTC. Amino acids: CASSIRGAGLGEQFF.